Shown below are 20 T cell receptor beta chains from a single sample sequenced in a study of identical twins' blood T cells. TCRdb reanalysed the 5' RACE reads using MiXCR and keeps one entry per CDR3 protein. The table includes 350,000 to 400,000 distinct CDR3 sequences, 28% detected once. The sequencing input was PBMCs. These receptor sequences come from a woman aged 18-50 years in good health.

This clonotype came up many times. The CDR3 loop is CSAEVKIGTAANYGYTF. For the CDR3, the DNA is TGCAGTGCCGAAGTTAAGATAGGGACAGCAGCTAACTATGGCTACACCTTC. V is TRBV20-1 and J is TRBJ1-2; 7 bases align to TRBD1. The germline CDR1 and CDR2 sequences are DFQATT and SNEGSKA (reference sequence). CDR3 length equals 17 residues. J gave up 0 bases and V 6 bases, and 16 bases lay outside the gene matches.

Written as DNA, the CDR3 is TGCAGTGCTAGAGATGCGCACGGCACAGAGACCCAGTACTTC. Translated: CSARDAHGTETQYF. The chain employs TRBV20-1 and TRBJ2-5; no reliable D call. Per the germline V gene, CDR1 is DFQATT and CDR2 is SNEGSKA (reference sequence). This CDR3 has 14 amino acids. The V and J ends lost 0 bases and 4 bases respectively, with 12 bases between them.

The chain couples TRBV5-1 to TRBJ1-1; 7 bases fit TRBD1. This CDR3 has 13 amino acids. Germline V gene data show CDR1 as SGHRS and CDR2 as YFSETQ. Trimming at V came to 5 bases and at J to 1 base, leaving 2 bases not matched to a gene. In nucleotides, the CDR3 is TGCGCCAGCAGACAGGGGAGGAACACTGAAGCTTTCTTT. Translated: CASRQGRNTEAFF.

V gene TRBV10-3 combines with J gene TRBJ1-2, with a tentative D call TRBD1 (6 bases). Germline V gene lookup returns CDR1 ENHRY and CDR2 SYGVKD. This CDR3 region has 13 residues. V lost 8 bases and J lost 7, with 17 bases in between. The CDR3 DNA follows: TGTGCCATCCCCCGGGAACGAGGGGGTGGCTACACCTTC. Protein product: CAIPRERGGGYTF.

V and J are TRBV6-2 or TRBV6-3 and TRBJ2-7; TRBD2 is a possible D gene (5 bases). CDR3 length: 12 residues. Looked up from germline, CDR1 is MNHEY and CDR2 is SVGEGT. V was shortened by 8 bases and J by 7 bases, with 15 bases between the two germline ends. CDR3 sequence: CASRVVRGEQYF. The CDR3 region has the DNA TGTGCCAGCCGGGTCGTCCGAGGGGAGCAGTACTTC.

V is TRBV12-5 and J is TRBJ1-2, with D perhaps TRBD1 (6 bases). The length of the CDR3 is 14 residues. Germline CDR1 reads LGHNT; CDR2 reads FRNRAP. Trimming took 0 bases from V and 4 from J, leaving 9 bases between them. DNA of the CDR3: TGTGCTAGTGGTTTGGTAGGGGGTCCCTATGGCTACACCTTC. Its protein product is CASGLVGGPYGYTF. Using reference TRBV12-5 and TRBJ1-2 for the parts outside the CDR3, the full variable domain is DARVTQTPRHKVTEMGQEVTMRCQPILGHNTVFWYRQTMMQGLELLAYFRNRAPLDDSGMPKDRFSAEMPDATLATLKIQPSEPRDSAVYFCASGLVGGPYGYTFGSGTRLTVV.

This clonotype came up a few times. The CDR3 region has the DNA TGCGCCAGCAGCTTGAGCGGGACTGGGGTTTCATACGAGCAGTACTTC. Translated, it gives CASSLSGTGVSYEQYF. The chain joins TRBV5-1 to TRBJ2-7, with 7 bases identical to TRBD2. This CDR3 is built from 16 residues. Germline CDR1 and CDR2: SGHRS and YFSETQ. With 1 base clipped from V and 4 bases from J, the junction kept 11 bases outside the gene matches.

This clonotype was recorded a few times. The chain links TRBV27 to TRBJ1-1; D may be TRBD1 (5 bases). CDR3 length: 15 amino acids. In germline, CDR1 is MNHEY, CDR2 SMNVEV (reference sequence). Between the trimmed V and J ends, which lost 4 bases and 1 base, there was a span of 13 bases. The CDR3 bases are TGTGCCAGCAGTTGGGTGTGGGGGTCGAACACTGAAGCTTTCTTT. Residues: CASSWVWGSNTEAFF.

Regarding this clonotype: The junction does not match germline at one end; this may be a read error. The V call is TRBV7-9, the J call TRBJ1-4; D gene ambiguous. Germline V gene data show CDR1 as SEHNR and CDR2 as FQNEAQ (reference sequence). This CDR3 comprises 12 residues. The CDR3 DNA follows: TGTGCCAGCGGCTTAGCGAGATCAGAACTGTTTTTT. This gives the protein CASGLARSELFF.

This clonotype was seen ten or more times. The genes are TRBV20-1 and TRBJ1-2; no clear D gene. The CDR3 is made up of 12 amino acids. Germline CDR1 DFQATT, CDR2 SNEGSKA (reference sequence). Deletions cut 4 bases from V and 4 bases from J, with 10 bases between. The CDR3 spells CSATDAIYGYTF. CDR3 bases: TGCAGTGCTACCGACGCAATCTATGGCTACACCTTC.

This clonotype was seen only a few times. This chain links TRBV29-1 with TRBJ2-3, with 9 bases matching TRBD2. V gave up 6 bases and J gave up 2 bases; unmatched junction bases: 3. This CDR3 has 13 residues. CDR1 and CDR2 from the germline V gene are SQVTM and ANQGSEA. Here the CDR3 DNA reads TGCAGCGTCCTAGCGGGGTTCACAGATACGCAGTATTTT. It specifies CSVLAGFTDTQYF.

This clonotype was counted a few times. The J gene is TRBJ1-1, the V gene TRBV29-1; 8 bases match TRBD1. Germline-derived CDR1 and CDR2 are SQVTM and ANQGSEA. V lost 5 bases, J lost 1 base, and 3 bases stayed unmatched. The CDR3 is 13 residues long. CDR3: CSVSTGENTEAFF. The CDR3 DNA follows: TGCAGCGTTTCGACAGGGGAGAACACTGAAGCTTTCTTT.

This clonotype was recorded a few times. The gene calls are TRBV12-3 or TRBV12-4 and TRBJ2-4; D is undetermined. CDR3 length: 14 residues. Between the trimmed V and J ends, which lost 6 bases and 0 bases, there was a span of 9 bases. CDR3 in amino acids: CASRFTGAKNIQYF. Written as DNA, the CDR3 is TGTGCCAGCAGATTCACCGGAGCCAAAAACATTCAGTACTTC.

This clonotype has just a few counts. The chain joins TRBV7-9 to TRBJ1-4; 8 nucleotides match TRBD1. The V segment lost 3 bases and the J segment 4 bases; nucleotides outside the gene matches: 4. This CDR3 is built from 15 residues. CDR1 and CDR2 from the germline V gene are SEHNR and FQNEAQ (reference sequence). This CDR3 reads CASSFGQGNNEKLFF. CDR3 coding DNA: TGTGCCAGCAGCTTCGGACAGGGCAATAATGAAAAACTGTTTTTT.

This clonotype appeared a few times. The chain carries TRBV20-1 and TRBJ1-2; weak D call: TRBD1 (6 bases). Germline-derived CDR1 and CDR2 are DFQATT and SNEGSKA (reference sequence). This CDR3 region has 12 residues. V dropped 5 bases and J dropped 8 bases, with 15 bases sitting between them. This CDR3 is CSAGIAGAGYTF. The CDR3, as DNA: TGCAGTGCTGGCATCGCGGGGGCGGGCTACACCTTC.

In its sample, this clonotype was seen a few times. The V and J genes are TRBV3-1 and TRBJ2-7; 7 bases line up with TRBD2. The trim removed 0 bases at V and 5 bases at J, leaving 7 bases unmatched. The CDR3 totals 15 residues. Germline CDR1 and CDR2: LGHDT and YNNKEL (reference sequence). DNA for the CDR3: TGTGCCAGCAGCCAAGATCTCGGGGGGAGGGACGAGCAGTACTTC. Translating gives CASSQDLGGRDEQYF.

This clonotype was seen only a few times. The rearrangement links TRBV12-3 or TRBV12-4 to TRBJ1-2; maybe TRBD1 (6 bases). The CDR3 totals 20 residues. Trimming stripped 6 bases from V and 3 bases from J, with 32 bases between. In DNA form, the CDR3 reads TGTGCCAGCAGCCCCCAGATGGGGGGCTTGGTGTACCGGCGGGACTATGGCTACACCTTC. This translates into CASSPQMGGLVYRRDYGYTF.

The rearrangement joins TRBV5-1 to TRBJ2-7; no reliable D call. This CDR3 is built from 14 residues. The V end was cut by 1 base, the J end by 0 bases, with 8 bases between. Germline V lookup: CDR1 SGHRS, CDR2 YFSETQ. CDR3 coding DNA: TGCGCCAGCAGCTTGAAATCGAGCTCCTACGAGCAGTACTTC. It translates to CASSLKSSSYEQYF.

The J gene is TRBJ1-1, the V gene TRBV2; 8 nucleotides line up with TRBD1. Germline assignment: CDR1 SNHLY and CDR2 FYNNEI. CDR3 length: 16 residues. The ends lost 8 bases at V and 6 bases at J; junction bases unmatched: 17. The CDR3 loop is CASSSTRDRMKAEAFF. The CDR3 region has the DNA TGTGCCAGCTCCTCAACCCGGGACAGGATGAAGGCTGAAGCTTTCTTT.

Many counts were recorded for this clonotype. The rearrangement links TRBV9 to TRBJ1-1, with D possibly TRBD1 on 6 matching bases. Per germline, CDR1 SGDLS and CDR2 YYNGEE. CDR3 length: 17 residues. Between the trimmed V and J ends, which lost 4 bases and 0 bases, there was a span of 19 bases. Written as DNA, the CDR3 is TGTGCCAGCAGCCCCCGAGGGGACATCTACATGAACACTGAAGCTTTCTTT. Protein product: CASSPRGDIYMNTEAFF.